This TCR beta chain stems from a study of CD8 T cells in Susac syndrome. Sequencing of TCR beta covered CD8+ and CD4+ T cells obtained from blood. The CDR3 extends over 16 amino acids. J gave up 2 bases and V 4 bases, and 8 bases lay outside the gene matches. CDR1 is DFQATT, CDR2 SNEGSKA, per germline (reference sequence). Roughly 0.5 to 1 ug RNA was reverse transcribed with random hexamers. TCRdb called the immunoSEQ multiplex PCR reads again in MiXCR, with one record for every CDR3 protein. This sample carries some 190,000 distinct CDR3 sequences, almost 96% of them seen once, and the ten largest clones take under 0.095%.

The sequence was obtained from a human donor with multiple sclerosis. Source material: CD4+ T cells from PBMCs. V and J are TRBV20-1 and TRBJ1-5, with 10 positions matching TRBD1. As DNA, the CDR3 is TGCAGTGCTACCCTATCGACAGGGGGCCGCAATCAGCCCCAGCATTTT. This gives the protein CSATLSTGGRNQPQHF.